The present entry profiles one TCR beta chain with its context. Its antigen remains unknown. This sample was included in a study of identical twins. Germline V CDR1 and CDR2: SGDLS, YYNGEE. This CDR3 has 12 amino acids. V was trimmed by 0 bases and J by 10 bases, leaving 8 bases between them. All donors were healthy, and all were Caucasian. Study-wide points: Twins' excess sharing was less marked for out-of-frame beta sequences. The abundant beta clonotypes from cord blood had fewer insertions, and memory repertoires had none of this.

TCRdb re-called the 5' RACE reads with MiXCR, one entry per CDR3 protein. The sample has around 1.7 million distinct CDR3 sequences; roughly a third are singletons. The sequenced sample was cord blood. This TCR came from a newborn girl in good health. The chain recombines TRBV9 with TRBJ2-1; no clear D gene. The CDR3 loop reads CASSVALEEQFF. The CDR3 nucleotides read TGTGCCAGCAGCGTAGCTCTCGAAGAGCAGTTCTTC.